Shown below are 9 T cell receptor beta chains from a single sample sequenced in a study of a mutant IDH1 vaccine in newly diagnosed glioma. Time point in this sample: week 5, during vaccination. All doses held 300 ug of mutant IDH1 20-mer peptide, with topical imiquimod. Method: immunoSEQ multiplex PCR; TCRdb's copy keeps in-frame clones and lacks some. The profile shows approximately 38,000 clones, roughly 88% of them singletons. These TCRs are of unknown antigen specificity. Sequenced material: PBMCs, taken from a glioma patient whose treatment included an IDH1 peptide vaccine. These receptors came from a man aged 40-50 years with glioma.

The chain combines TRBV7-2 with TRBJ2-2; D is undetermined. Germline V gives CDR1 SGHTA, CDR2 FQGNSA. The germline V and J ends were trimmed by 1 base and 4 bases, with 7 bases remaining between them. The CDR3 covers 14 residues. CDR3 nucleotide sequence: TGTGCCAGCAGCTTAGACGGTTTCACCGGGGAGCTGTTTTTT. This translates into CASSLDGFTGELFF.

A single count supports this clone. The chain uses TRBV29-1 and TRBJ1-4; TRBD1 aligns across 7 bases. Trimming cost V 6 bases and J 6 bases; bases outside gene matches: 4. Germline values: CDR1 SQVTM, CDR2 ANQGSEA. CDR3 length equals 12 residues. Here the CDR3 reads CSVQGLDEKLFF. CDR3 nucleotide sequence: TGCAGCGTACAGGGGCTGGATGAAAAACTGTTTTTT.

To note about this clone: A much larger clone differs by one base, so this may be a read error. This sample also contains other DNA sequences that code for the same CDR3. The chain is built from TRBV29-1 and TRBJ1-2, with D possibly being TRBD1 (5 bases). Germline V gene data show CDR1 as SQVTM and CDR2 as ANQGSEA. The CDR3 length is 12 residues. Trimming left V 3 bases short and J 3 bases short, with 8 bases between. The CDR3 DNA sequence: TGCAGCGTTGATCAGGGCGACTATGGCTACACCTTC. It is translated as CSVDQGDYGYTF.

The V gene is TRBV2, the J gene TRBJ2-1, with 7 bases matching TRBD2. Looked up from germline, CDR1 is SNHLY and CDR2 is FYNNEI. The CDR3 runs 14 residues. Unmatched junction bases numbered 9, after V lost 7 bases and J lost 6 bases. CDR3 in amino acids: CASTVGTTLNEQFF. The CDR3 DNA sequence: TGTGCCAGCACCGTTGGGACTACCCTCAATGAGCAGTTCTTC. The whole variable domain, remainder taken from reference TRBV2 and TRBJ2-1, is EPEVTQTPSHQVTQMGQEVILRCVPISNHLYFYWYRQILGQKVEFLVSFYNNEISEKSEIFDDQFSVERPDGSNFTLKIRSTKLEDSAMYFCASTVGTTLNEQFFGPGTRLTVL.

The CDR3 nucleotides read TGCGCCAGCAGCAGACCTAATCCAGCGGGAGACAATGAGCAGTTCTTC. Protein: CASSRPNPAGDNEQFF. The V gene is TRBV4-3, the J gene TRBJ2-1, with 8 bases that match TRBD2. The CDR3 runs 16 residues. Trimming took 5 bases from V and 5 from J; bases not matched to a gene: 11. The V gene's germline CDR1 is LGHNA and CDR2 YSLEER.

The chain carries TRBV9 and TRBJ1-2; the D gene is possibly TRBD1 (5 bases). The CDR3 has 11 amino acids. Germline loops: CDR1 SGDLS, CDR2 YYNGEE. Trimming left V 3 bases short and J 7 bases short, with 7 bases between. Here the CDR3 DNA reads TGTGCCAGCAGCGGGGGGAGTGGCTACACCTTC. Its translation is CASSGGSGYTF.

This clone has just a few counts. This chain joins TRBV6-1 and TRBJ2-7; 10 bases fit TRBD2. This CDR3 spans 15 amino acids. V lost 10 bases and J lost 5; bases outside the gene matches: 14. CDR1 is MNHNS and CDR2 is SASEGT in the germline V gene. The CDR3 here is CAIRLASGSFNEQYF. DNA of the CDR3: TGTGCCATAAGACTAGCTAGCGGGAGTTTCAACGAGCAGTACTTC.

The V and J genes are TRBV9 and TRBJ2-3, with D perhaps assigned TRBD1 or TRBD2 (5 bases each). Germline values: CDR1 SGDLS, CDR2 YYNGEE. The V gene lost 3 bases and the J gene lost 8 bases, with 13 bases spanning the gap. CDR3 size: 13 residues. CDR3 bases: TGTGCCAGCAGCGCTATGGGACCTCCTACGCAGTATTTT. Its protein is CASSAMGPPTQYF.

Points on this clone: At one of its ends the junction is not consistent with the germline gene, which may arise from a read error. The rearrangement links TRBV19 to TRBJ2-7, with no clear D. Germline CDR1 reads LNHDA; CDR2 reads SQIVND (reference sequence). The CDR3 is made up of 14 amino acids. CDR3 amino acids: CASSNSRVSNEQYF. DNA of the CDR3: TGTGCCAGTAGTAATTCTAGAGTCTCCAACGAGCAGTACTTC. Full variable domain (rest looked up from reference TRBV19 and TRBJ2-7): DGGITQSPKYLFRKEGQNVTLSCEQNLNHDAMYWYRQDPGQGLRLIYYSQIVNDFQKGDIAEGYSVSREKKESFPLTVTSAQKNPTAFYLCASSNSRVSNEQYFGPGTRLTVT.